Below are 25 T cell receptor beta chains sequenced from a single sample in a study of blood T cell dynamics during melanoma immunotherapy. Described time point: pre-treatment baseline. Using immunoSEQ multiplex PCR, the repertoire was profiled, and TCRdb retains in-frame clones only, with some absent. Of approximately 15,000 clones in the sample, 85% to 90% were seen once. The sample in question was blood, obtained from a patient treated with checkpoint blockade. All receptors come from a human donor with melanoma.

The chain carries TRBV29-1 and TRBJ2-1; 14 nucleotides agree with TRBD2. The CDR3 consists of 17 residues. The germline V gene has CDR1 SQVTM and CDR2 ANQGSEA. V lost 4 bases to trimming and J lost 2 bases; unmatched junction nucleotides: 7. CDR3 in amino acids: CSVAPGTSGGTYNEQFF. In DNA form, the CDR3 reads TGCAGCGTTGCCCCAGGGACTAGCGGGGGTACCTACAATGAGCAGTTCTTC.

The chain couples TRBV9 to TRBJ2-4, with 7 bases aligning to TRBD2. This CDR3 has 16 amino acids. CDR1 SGDLS and CDR2 YYNGEE come from the germline V gene. J was trimmed by 6 bases and V by 0 bases; bases with no gene match: 9. The CDR3 region has the DNA TGTGCCAGCAGCGTAGCTACGGATGGCGGGGGAAACATTCAGTACTTC. This encodes CASSVATDGGGNIQYF.

The chain joins TRBV7-2 to TRBJ2-2, with 9 bases fitting TRBD1. The CDR3 extends over 18 amino acids. With 0 bases clipped from V and 4 bases from J, the junction kept 9 bases outside the gene matches. Germline CDR1 SGHTA, CDR2 FQGNSA. The CDR3 here is CASSLAGGTGRFTGELFF. In DNA form, the CDR3 reads TGTGCCAGCAGCTTAGCGGGAGGGACAGGGCGTTTCACCGGGGAGCTGTTTTTT. The full variable domain, rest sourced from reference TRBV7-2 and TRBJ2-2, is GAGVSQSPSNKVTEKGKDVELRCDPISGHTALYWYRQSLGQGLEFLIYFQGNSAPDKSGLPSDRFSAERTGGSVSTLTIQRTQQEDSAVYLCASSLAGGTGRFTGELFFGEGSRLTVL.

This rearrangement joins TRBV5-6 to TRBJ2-5; 8 bases match TRBD2. The CDR3 is made up of 15 amino acids. Germline CDR1 is SGHDT and CDR2 is YYEEEE. V dropped 4 bases and J dropped 4; count of bases not matched to a gene: 9. DNA for the CDR3: TGTGCCAGCAGCCCGCCGGGACTAGTAGGAGAGACCCAGTACTTC. This sequence encodes CASSPPGLVGETQYF.

The rearrangement uses TRBV6-1 and TRBJ2-7; D call uncertain. This CDR3 has 13 amino acids. The V end was cut by 8 bases, the J end by 3 bases, with 14 bases between. The germline gives CDR1 MNHNS, CDR2 SASEGT. In DNA, the CDR3 is TGTGCCAGCGGTGGATATAGAATCTACGAGCAGTACTTC. Its translation: CASGGYRIYEQYF.

The chain recombines TRBV19 with TRBJ1-1; the match to TRBD1 covers 7 bases. J was trimmed by 0 bases and V by 7 bases; bases with no gene match: 5. Germline loops: CDR1 LNHDA, CDR2 SQIVND (reference sequence). CDR3 length: 14 amino acids. CDR3 loop: CASTPTGLNTEAFF. For the CDR3, the DNA is TGTGCCAGTACCCCGACAGGGCTGAACACTGAAGCTTTCTTT.

The chain recombines TRBV23-1 with TRBJ2-7, with no clear D. TRBV23-1 is an ORF; its function is uncertain. Between the trimmed V and J ends, which lost 9 bases and 4 bases, there was a span of 13 bases. The CDR3 is made up of 12 amino acids. CDR3 DNA: TGCGCCAGTCCTCCTCCAGATTACGAGCAGTACGTC. The encoded protein is CASPPPDYEQYV.

The rearrangement uses TRBV30 and TRBJ1-2, with D uncertain. CDR1 is GTSNPN, CDR2 SVGIG, per germline (reference sequence). This CDR3 comprises 13 residues. The germline V and J ends were trimmed by 2 bases and 7 bases, with 14 bases remaining between them. CDR3 coding DNA: TGTGCCTGGAGTCCCCCGACGGCGCTTGGCTACACCTTC. Translation: CAWSPPTALGYTF. Based on the CDR3 plus reference TRBV30 and TRBJ1-2, the full variable domain is SQTIHQWPATLVQPVGSPLSLECTVEGTSNPNLYWYRQAAGRGLQLLFYSVGIGQISSEVPQNLSASRPQDRQFILSSKKLLLSDSGFYLCAWSPPTALGYTFGSGTRLTVV.

The CDR3 is CASNPGAGFSNQPQHF. In DNA, the CDR3 is TGTGCCAGCAACCCCGGTGCAGGGTTTAGCAATCAGCCCCAGCATTTT. The V call is TRBV27, the J call TRBJ1-5; perhaps TRBD1 as D (5 bases). Germline values: CDR1 MNHEY, CDR2 SMNVEV (reference sequence). The CDR3 spans 16 residues. Trimming took 7 bases from V and 0 from J, leaving 16 bases between them.

This clone came up once. The chain carries TRBV6-6 and TRBJ1-2, with D unclear. This CDR3 has 13 amino acids. The V and J ends lost 7 bases and 5 bases respectively, with 14 bases between them. Germline V gene lookup returns CDR1 MNHNY and CDR2 SVGAGI (reference sequence). In DNA, the CDR3 is TGTGCCAGCACCCCGGCACAGTCATATGGCTACACCTTC. This gives the protein CASTPAQSYGYTF.

The V gene is TRBV27, the J gene TRBJ1-1; 9 bases align to TRBD1. V shed 5 bases, J shed 7 bases, and the junction held 11 bases outside the gene matches. This CDR3 comprises 15 residues. Germline values: CDR1 MNHEY, CDR2 SMNVEV (reference sequence). CDR3 DNA sequence: TGTGCCAGCAGTCTACAGGGACAGGGAGGCGTTGAAGCTTTCTTT. As protein: CASSLQGQGGVEAFF.

This sequence joins TRBV2 and TRBJ2-7; D is perhaps TRBD2 (5 bases). V was trimmed by 6 bases and J by 4 bases, leaving 13 bases between them. This CDR3 has 13 residues. The germline CDR1 and CDR2 sequences are SNHLY and FYNNEI. CDR3 nucleotides: TGTGCCAGCAGATTAACGGGATCTTACGAGCAGTACGTC. Encoded protein: CASRLTGSYEQYV.

The rearrangement uses TRBV14 and TRBJ1-1; the D is unclear. Trimming pared 1 base from V and 4 bases from J, leaving 10 bases between. This CDR3 has 14 amino acids. Germline CDR1 is SGHDN and CDR2 is FVKESK. The CDR3 coding sequence is TGTGCCAGCAGCCAAGGGCAGGCAGCCACTGAAGCTTTCTTT. Its translation: CASSQGQAATEAFF.

The chain uses TRBV6-5 and TRBJ1-1; TRBD1 aligns across 8 bases. V was pared by 6 bases and J by 1 base, with 4 bases of the junction left unmatched. Looked up from germline, CDR1 is MNHEY and CDR2 is SVGAGI. This CDR3 contains 14 residues. CDR3 amino acids: CASSHGTGNTEAFF. The CDR3 nucleotides read TGTGCCAGCAGCCACGGGACAGGGAACACTGAAGCTTTCTTT.

The chain is built from TRBV5-1 and TRBJ1-2; 11 bases line up with TRBD1. Germline trimming cut 2 bases from V and 5 bases from J; bases unmatched to any gene: 2. The germline V gene encodes CDR1 SGHRS and CDR2 YFSETQ. CDR3 length equals 14 residues. CDR3 residues: CASSFGTGGYGYTF. For the CDR3, the DNA is TGCGCCAGCAGCTTCGGGACAGGGGGTTATGGCTACACCTTC.

This clone was observed once. V is TRBV7-7 and J is TRBJ2-1, with D tentatively TRBD2 (5 bases). V shed 5 bases and J shed 8 bases, with 19 bases lying between them. CDR1 is SSHAT, CDR2 FNYEAQ, per germline (reference sequence). This CDR3 is built from 15 residues. The CDR3, as DNA: TGTGCCAGCAGCCCTGCGGGCTCCCTAACGGATGAGCAGTTCTTC. This translates into CASSPAGSLTDEQFF.

The genes are TRBV7-2 and TRBJ1-6; D is unclear. V was pared by 4 bases and J by 8 bases, with 3 bases between. The CDR3 has 11 amino acids. Germline CDR1 reads SGHTA; CDR2 reads FQGNSA. The DNA of the CDR3 is TGTGCCAGCAGCTCTCATTCACCCCTCCACTTT. Its protein is CASSSHSPLHF.

The DNA for the CDR3 is TGTGCCAGTAGTGAAGGTGAGCGTCAGCCCCAGCATTTT. It translates to CASSEGERQPQHF. The V call is TRBV19, the J call TRBJ1-5; no definite D call. The ends were cut back, 5 bases at V and 6 bases at J, with 11 bases in the middle. The CDR3 consists of 13 residues. Germline lookup yields CDR1 LNHDA and CDR2 SQIVND (reference sequence).

This clone was recorded once. The V and J genes are TRBV19 and TRBJ2-7, with D maybe TRBD2 (6 bases). Germline CDR1 and CDR2: LNHDA and SQIVND (reference sequence). V dropped 8 bases and J dropped 5 bases, with 22 bases sitting between them. The CDR3 covers 15 residues. CDR3 sequence: CASAPWRASQDEQYF. CDR3 DNA sequence: TGTGCCAGTGCCCCTTGGAGGGCCTCTCAGGACGAGCAGTACTTC. Together with reference TRBV19 and TRBJ2-7, the CDR3 gives the full variable domain: DGGITQSPKYLFRKEGQNVTLSCEQNLNHDAMYWYRQDPGQGLRLIYYSQIVNDFQKGDIAEGYSVSREKKESFPLTVTSAQKNPTAFYLCASAPWRASQDEQYFGPGTRLTVT.

The rearrangement uses TRBV6-6 and TRBJ2-1, with D perhaps matching TRBD1 (5 bases). Germline loops: CDR1 MNHNY, CDR2 SVGAGI (reference sequence). The CDR3 sequence is 12 residues long. Trimming took 8 bases from V and 3 from J, leaving 8 bases between them. CDR3 in DNA: TGTGCCAGCGGTGACAGCTACAATGAGCAGTTCTTC. Its protein is CASGDSYNEQFF.

A word on this clone: Other DNA sequences within the sample encode an identical CDR3. The genes are TRBV6-1 and TRBJ1-2, with D maybe TRBD1 (6 bases). The V end was cut by 8 bases, the J end by 5 bases, with 15 bases between. The CDR3 consists of 13 residues. From germline, CDR1 is MNHNS and CDR2 SASEGT. Here the CDR3 DNA reads TGTGCCAGCGGTAGCGGACAGCCATATGGCTACACCTTC. Its protein product is CASGSGQPYGYTF.

The chain links TRBV4-3 to TRBJ1-2; 7 bases match TRBD1. Trimming removed 0 bases from V and 5 bases from J; junction bases left unmatched: 15. Looked up from germline, CDR1 is LGHNA and CDR2 is YSLEER. The CDR3 runs to 18 residues. The DNA of the CDR3 is TGCGCCAGCAGCCAAGATCTGGGGATAAACAGGGGCGGGTATGGCTACACCTTC. This sequence encodes CASSQDLGINRGGYGYTF.

The chain couples TRBV7-2 to TRBJ1-6; the D is unclear. Trimming pared 5 bases from V and 0 bases from J, leaving 14 bases between. CDR3 length equals 17 residues. Germline V CDR1 and CDR2: SGHTA, FQGNSA. The CDR3: CASSRGSGSSYNSPLHF. The CDR3 DNA follows: TGTGCCAGCAGCAGAGGGTCCGGGAGCTCCTATAATTCACCCCTCCACTTT.

This chain links TRBV6-4 with TRBJ2-1; 10 bases match TRBD2. Per the germline V gene, CDR1 is MRHNA and CDR2 is SNTAGT. With V trimmed by 5 bases and J by 6 bases, 4 bases remained unmatched. This CDR3 has 14 amino acids. The CDR3 loop reads CASSSAGGINEQFF. The CDR3 coding sequence is TGTGCCAGCAGTTCAGCGGGGGGGATCAATGAGCAGTTCTTC.

The CDR3 DNA follows: TGTGCCAGCTCGTTGACCTCCCCGAACACTGAAGCTTTCTTT. Amino acid sequence: CASSLTSPNTEAFF. The chain has TRBV5-5 and TRBJ1-1; D gene unclear. The CDR3 totals 14 residues. Germline CDR1 is SGHKS and CDR2 is YYEKEE (reference sequence). V lost 7 bases to trimming and J lost 1 base, with 14 bases between them.